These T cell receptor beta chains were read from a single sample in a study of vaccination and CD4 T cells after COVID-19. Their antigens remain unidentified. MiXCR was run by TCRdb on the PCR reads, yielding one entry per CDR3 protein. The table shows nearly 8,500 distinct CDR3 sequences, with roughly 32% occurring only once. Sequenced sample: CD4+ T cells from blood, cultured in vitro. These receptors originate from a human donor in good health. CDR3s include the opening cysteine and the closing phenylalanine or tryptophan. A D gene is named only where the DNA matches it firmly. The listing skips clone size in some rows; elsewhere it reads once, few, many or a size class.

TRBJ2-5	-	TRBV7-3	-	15	CASSLGPELGETQYF	TGTGCCAGCAGCTTAGGTCCGGAACTGGGAGAGACCCAGTACTTC
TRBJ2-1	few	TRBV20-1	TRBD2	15	CSAPGLAGGYNEQFF	TGCAGTGCCCCGGGACTAGCGGGGGGCTACAATGAGCAGTTCTTC
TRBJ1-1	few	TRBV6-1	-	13	CASGGLMYTEAFF	TGTGCCAGCGGGGGCCTGATGTACACTGAAGCTTTCTTT
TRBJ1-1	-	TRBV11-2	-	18	CASSAHTLSGVGNTEAFF	TGTGCCAGCAGCGCACACACCCTTAGCGGGGTTGGGAACACTGAAGCTTTCTTT
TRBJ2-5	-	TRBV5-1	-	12	CASRLEEETQYF	TGCGCCAGCAGACTGGAGGAGGAGACCCAGTACTTC
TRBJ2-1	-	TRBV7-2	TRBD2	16	CASSPFRGDPNNEQFF	TGTGCCAGCAGCCCATTTCGGGGGGACCCAAACAATGAGCAGTTCTTC
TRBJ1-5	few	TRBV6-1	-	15	CASSRTLYSNQPQHF	TGTGCCAGCAGTCGGACACTTTATAGCAATCAGCCCCAGCATTTT
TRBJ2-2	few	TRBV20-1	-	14	CSANRDANTGELFF	TGCAGTGCAAACCGGGACGCGAACACCGGGGAGCTGTTTTTT
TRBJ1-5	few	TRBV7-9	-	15	CASSLAGDSNQPQHF	TGTGCCAGCAGCTTAGCAGGGGATAGCAATCAGCCCCAGCATTTT
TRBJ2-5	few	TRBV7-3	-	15	CASSLGGGGGETQYF	TGTGCCAGCAGCTTAGGAGGGGGGGGCGGCGAGACCCAGTACTTC
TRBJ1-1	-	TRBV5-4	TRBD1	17	CASSLQGGGLSNTEAFF	TGTGCCAGCAGCTTACAAGGGGGCGGGCTTTCGAACACTGAAGCTTTCTTT
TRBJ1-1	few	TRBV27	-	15	CASSPTTGGGTEAFF	TGTGCCAGCAGTCCAACGACTGGAGGCGGGACTGAAGCTTTCTTT
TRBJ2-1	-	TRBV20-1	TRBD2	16	CSARAKGTSSYNEQFF	TGCAGTGCTAGAGCGAAGGGGACTAGCTCCTACAATGAGCAGTTCTTC
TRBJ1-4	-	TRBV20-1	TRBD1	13	CSAPGQANEKLFF	TGCAGTGCCCCGGGACAGGCTAATGAAAAACTGTTTTTT
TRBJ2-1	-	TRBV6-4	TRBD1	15	CASSGGDRETNEQFF	TGTGCCAGCTCCGGCGGGGACAGGGAAACCAATGAGCAGTTCTTC
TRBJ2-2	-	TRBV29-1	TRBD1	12	CSAETGPGELFF	TGCAGCGCTGAGACAGGGCCCGGGGAGCTGTTTTTT
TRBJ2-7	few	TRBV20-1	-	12	CSASPAEIEQYF	TGCAGTGCTAGCCCGGCGGAGATCGAGCAGTACTTC
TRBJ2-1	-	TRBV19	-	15	CASSIAAGSPNEQFF	TGTGCCAGTAGTATAGCGGCAGGGTCCCCCAATGAGCAGTTCTTC
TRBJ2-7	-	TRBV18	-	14	CASSLHPLPYEQYF	TGTGCCAGCTCACTGCACCCATTGCCCTACGAGCAGTACTTC
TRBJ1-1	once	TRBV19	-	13	CASSGQLNTEAFF	TGTGCCAGTAGTGGGCAGCTGAACACTGAAGCTTTCTTT
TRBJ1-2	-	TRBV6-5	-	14	CASSYSTTGASYTF	TGTGCCAGCAGTTACTCGACGACAGGTGCCAGCTACACCTTC
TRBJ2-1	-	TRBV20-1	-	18	CSAGSTSRGMVAPDEQFF	TGCAGTGCTGGATCGACTAGCAGGGGGATGGTTGCCCCCGATGAGCAGTTCTTC
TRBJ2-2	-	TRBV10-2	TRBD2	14	CASLAGGRTGELFF	TGCGCCAGCCTAGCGGGGGGACGCACCGGGGAGCTGTTTTTT
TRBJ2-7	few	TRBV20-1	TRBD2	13	CSAARGEIYEQYF	TGCAGTGCGGCGCGGGGGGAGATCTACGAGCAGTACTTC